This TCR beta chain was found in a study of blood T cell repertoires in COVID-19. Enrolled through a virtual design, the participants were between about 18 and 100 years of age and came from about two dozen US areas. Donors were grouped by their self-reported clinical history. Recovery among Cohort 3 donors was established by two negative PCRs, clearance, or symptom resolution. Original data processing: Amplification of reference gene primers was used by the study to estimate nucleated cell counts. Repertoires were generated with immunoSEQ multiplex PCR, while TCRdb's copy carries only in-frame clones and drops some. V, J and clone size are taken as reported in that table, and D and trimming were inferred from the DNA itself. The sample holds some 490,000 clones; about nine tenths are singletons and the top ten take approximately 8.3%. The CDR3 runs 14 residues. In germline, CDR1 is SGHNT, CDR2 YENEEA. J was trimmed by 8 bases and V by 5 bases; bases with no gene match: 8.

The V call is TRBV11-3, the J call TRBJ2-1; 8 nucleotides match TRBD1. Input material: PBMCs or T cells enriched from blood (not recorded which). This clonotype originated in an older woman who had recovered from COVID-19. CDR3 bases: TGTGCCAGCAGCGGACAGGGAGGCGAGGATGAGCAGTTCTTC. This codes for CASSGQGGEDEQFF. Full variable domain (rest looked up from reference TRBV11-3 and TRBJ2-1): EAGVVQSPRYKIIEKKQPVAFWCNPISGHNTLYWYLQNLGQGPELLIRYENEEAVDDSQLPKDRFSAERLKGVDSTLKIQPAELGDSAVYLCASSGQGGEDEQFFGPGTRLTVL.